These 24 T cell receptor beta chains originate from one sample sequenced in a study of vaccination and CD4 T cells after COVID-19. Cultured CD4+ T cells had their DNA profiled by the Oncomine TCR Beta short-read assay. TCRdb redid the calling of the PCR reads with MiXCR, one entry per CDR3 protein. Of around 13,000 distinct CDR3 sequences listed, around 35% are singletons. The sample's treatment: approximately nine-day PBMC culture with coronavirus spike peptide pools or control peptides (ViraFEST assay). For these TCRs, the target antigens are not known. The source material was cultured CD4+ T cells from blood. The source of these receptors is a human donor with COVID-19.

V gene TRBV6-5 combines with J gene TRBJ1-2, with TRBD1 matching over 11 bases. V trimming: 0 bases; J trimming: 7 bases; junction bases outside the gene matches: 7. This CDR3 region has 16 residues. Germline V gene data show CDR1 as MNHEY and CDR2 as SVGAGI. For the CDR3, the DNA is TGTGCCAGCAGTTACTCGAGTGGTGGGACAGGGGGTGGCTACACCTTC. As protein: CASSYSSGGTGGGYTF.

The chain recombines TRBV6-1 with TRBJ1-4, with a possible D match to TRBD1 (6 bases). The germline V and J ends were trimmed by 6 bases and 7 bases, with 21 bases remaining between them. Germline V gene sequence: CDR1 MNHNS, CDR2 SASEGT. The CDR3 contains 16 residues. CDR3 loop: CASSDLPSGGREKLFF. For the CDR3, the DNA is TGTGCCAGCAGCGACCTGCCGTCGGGGGGGCGTGAAAAACTGTTTTTT.

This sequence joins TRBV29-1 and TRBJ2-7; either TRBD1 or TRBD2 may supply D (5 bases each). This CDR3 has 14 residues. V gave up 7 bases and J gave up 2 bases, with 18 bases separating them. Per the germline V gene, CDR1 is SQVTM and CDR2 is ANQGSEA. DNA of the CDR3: TGCAGCGCTATCCCCGGGACGCCAACCTACGAGCAGTACTTC. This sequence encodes CSAIPGTPTYEQYF.

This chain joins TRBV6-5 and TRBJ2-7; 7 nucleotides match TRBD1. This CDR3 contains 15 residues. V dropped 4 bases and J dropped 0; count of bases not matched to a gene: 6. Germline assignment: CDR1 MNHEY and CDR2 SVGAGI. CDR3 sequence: CASSFPGTDSYEQYF. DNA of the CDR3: TGTGCCAGCAGTTTCCCCGGGACAGACTCCTACGAGCAGTACTTC.

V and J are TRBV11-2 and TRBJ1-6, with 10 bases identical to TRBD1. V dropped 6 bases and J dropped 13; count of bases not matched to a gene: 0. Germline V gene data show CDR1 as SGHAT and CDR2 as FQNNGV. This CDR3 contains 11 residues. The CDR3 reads CASRTGGPLHF. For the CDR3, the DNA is TGTGCCAGCAGGACAGGGGGCCCCCTCCACTTT. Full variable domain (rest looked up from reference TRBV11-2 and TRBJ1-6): EAGVAQSPRYKIIEKRQSVAFWCNPISGHATLYWYQQILGQGPKLLIQFQNNGVVDDSQLPKDRFSAERLKGVDSTLKIQPAKLEDSAVYLCASRTGGPLHFGNGTRLTVT.

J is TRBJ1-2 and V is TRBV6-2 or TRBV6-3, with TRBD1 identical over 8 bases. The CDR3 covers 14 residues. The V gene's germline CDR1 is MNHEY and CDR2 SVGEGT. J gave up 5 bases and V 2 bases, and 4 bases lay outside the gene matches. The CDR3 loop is CASSYRGQGYGYTF. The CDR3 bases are TGTGCCAGCAGTTACCGAGGACAGGGATATGGCTACACCTTC.

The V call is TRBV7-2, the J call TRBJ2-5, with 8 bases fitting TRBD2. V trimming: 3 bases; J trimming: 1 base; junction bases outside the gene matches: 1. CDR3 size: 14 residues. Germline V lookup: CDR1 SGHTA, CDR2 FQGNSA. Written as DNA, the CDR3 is TGTGCCAGCAGCTTCGGGGGGGTCCAAGAGACCCAGTACTTC. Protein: CASSFGGVQETQYF.

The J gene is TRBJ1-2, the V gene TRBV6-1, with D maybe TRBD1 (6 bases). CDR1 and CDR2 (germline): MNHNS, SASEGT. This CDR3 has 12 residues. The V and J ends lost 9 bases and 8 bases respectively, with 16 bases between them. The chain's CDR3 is CASTAGAEGYTF. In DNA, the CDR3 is TGTGCCAGTACCGCGGGGGCGGAAGGCTACACCTTC.

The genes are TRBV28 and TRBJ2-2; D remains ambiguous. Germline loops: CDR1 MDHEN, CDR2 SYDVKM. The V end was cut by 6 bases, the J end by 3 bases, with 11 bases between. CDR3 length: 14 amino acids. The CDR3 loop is CASRVGADTGELFF. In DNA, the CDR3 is TGTGCCAGCAGGGTAGGTGCGGACACCGGGGAGCTGTTTTTT.

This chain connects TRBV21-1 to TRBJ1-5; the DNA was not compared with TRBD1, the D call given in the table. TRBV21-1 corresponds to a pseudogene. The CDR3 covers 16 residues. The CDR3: CASSLAVGAKDQPRHF. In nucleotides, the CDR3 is TGTGCCAGCAGCTTAGCTGTGGGGGCAAAGGATCAGCCCCGGCATTTT.

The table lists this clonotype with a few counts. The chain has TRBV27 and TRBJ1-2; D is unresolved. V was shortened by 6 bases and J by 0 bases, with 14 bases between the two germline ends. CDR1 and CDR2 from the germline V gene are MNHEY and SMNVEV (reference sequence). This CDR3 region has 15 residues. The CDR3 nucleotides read TGTGCCAGCAGGAGGGAGCGGTCAGCTAACTATGGCTACACCTTC. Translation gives CASRRERSANYGYTF.

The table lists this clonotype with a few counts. The CDR3 coding sequence is TGTGCCAGCACTGGGGAGGGGAAGAGGGTTCCTGGCTACACCTTC. This gives the protein CASTGEGKRVPGYTF. The V gene is TRBV6-1, the J gene TRBJ1-2, with a tentative D call TRBD1 (5 bases). The CDR3 has 15 amino acids. CDR1 is MNHNS, CDR2 SASEGT, per germline. V lost 7 bases and J 7 bases, leaving 22 bases between the germline ends.

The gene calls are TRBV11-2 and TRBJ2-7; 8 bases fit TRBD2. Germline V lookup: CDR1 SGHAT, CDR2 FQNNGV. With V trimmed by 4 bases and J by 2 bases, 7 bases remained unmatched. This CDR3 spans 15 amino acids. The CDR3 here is CASSSRLASPYEQYF. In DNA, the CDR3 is TGTGCCAGCAGCTCACGACTAGCGTCCCCCTACGAGCAGTACTTC.

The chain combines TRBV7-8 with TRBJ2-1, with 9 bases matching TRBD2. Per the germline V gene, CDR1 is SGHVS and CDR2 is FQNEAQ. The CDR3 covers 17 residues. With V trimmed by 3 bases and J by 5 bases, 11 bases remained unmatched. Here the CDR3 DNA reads TGTGCCAGCAGCTTTATGGGTGCTAGCGGGGTTAACAATGAGCAGTTCTTC. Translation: CASSFMGASGVNNEQFF.

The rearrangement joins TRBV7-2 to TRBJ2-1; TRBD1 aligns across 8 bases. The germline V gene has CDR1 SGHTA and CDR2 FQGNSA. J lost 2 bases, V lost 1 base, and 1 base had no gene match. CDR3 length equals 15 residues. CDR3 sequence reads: CASSLGTGPYNEQFF. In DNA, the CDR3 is TGTGCCAGCAGCTTAGGGACAGGGCCCTACAATGAGCAGTTCTTC.

The CDR3 DNA reads TGTGCCAGCAAGCGACCCTCTGGAAACACCATATATTTT. It specifies CASKRPSGNTIYF. The V gene is TRBV12-3 or TRBV12-4, the J gene TRBJ1-3; D unclear. V lost 7 bases and J lost 0, with 7 bases in between. The CDR3 runs to 13 residues.

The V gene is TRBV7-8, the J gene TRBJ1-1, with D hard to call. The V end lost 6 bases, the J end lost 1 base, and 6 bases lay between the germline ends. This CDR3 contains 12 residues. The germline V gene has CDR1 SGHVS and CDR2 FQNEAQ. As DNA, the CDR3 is TGTGCCAGCAGGGAGTCGAACACTGAAGCTTTCTTT. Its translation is CASRESNTEAFF.

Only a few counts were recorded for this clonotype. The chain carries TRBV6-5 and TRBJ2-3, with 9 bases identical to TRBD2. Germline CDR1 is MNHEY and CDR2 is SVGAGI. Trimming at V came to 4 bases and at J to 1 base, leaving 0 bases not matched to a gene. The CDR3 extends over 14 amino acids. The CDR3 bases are TGTGCCAGCAGTTGGACTAGCGGCACAGATACGCAGTATTTT. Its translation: CASSWTSGTDTQYF.

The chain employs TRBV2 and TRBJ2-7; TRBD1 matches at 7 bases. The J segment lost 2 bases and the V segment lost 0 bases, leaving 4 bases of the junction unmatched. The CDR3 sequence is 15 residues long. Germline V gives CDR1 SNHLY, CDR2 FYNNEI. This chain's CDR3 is CASSEATGSPYEQYF. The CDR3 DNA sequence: TGTGCCAGCAGTGAAGCGACAGGGTCCCCCTACGAGCAGTACTTC.

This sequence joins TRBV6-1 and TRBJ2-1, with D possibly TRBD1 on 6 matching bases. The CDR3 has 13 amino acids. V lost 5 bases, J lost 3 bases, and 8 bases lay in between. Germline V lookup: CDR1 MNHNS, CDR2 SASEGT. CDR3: CASSRQDYNEQFF. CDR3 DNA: TGTGCCAGCAGTCGACAGGACTACAATGAGCAGTTCTTC.

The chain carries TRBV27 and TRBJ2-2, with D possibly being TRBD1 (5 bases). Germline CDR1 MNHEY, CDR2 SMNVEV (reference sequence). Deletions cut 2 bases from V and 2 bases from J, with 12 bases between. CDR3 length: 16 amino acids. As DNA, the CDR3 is TGTGCCAGCAGTTTAGGGGCGGCAATAAACACCGGGGAGCTGTTTTTT. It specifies CASSLGAAINTGELFF.

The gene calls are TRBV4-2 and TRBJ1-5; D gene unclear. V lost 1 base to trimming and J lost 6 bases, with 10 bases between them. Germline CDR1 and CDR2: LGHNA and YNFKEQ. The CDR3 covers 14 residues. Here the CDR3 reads CASSQAVGSQPQHF. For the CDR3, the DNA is TGTGCCAGCAGCCAAGCGGTAGGGAGTCAGCCCCAGCATTTT.

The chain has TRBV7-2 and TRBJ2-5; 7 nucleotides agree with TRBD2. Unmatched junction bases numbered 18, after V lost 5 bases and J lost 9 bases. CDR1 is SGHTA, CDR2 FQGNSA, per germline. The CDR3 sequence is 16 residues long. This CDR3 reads CASSPSTSAGRGAQYF. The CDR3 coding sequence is TGTGCCAGCAGCCCCAGTACAAGCGCCGGCCGGGGGGCCCAGTACTTC.

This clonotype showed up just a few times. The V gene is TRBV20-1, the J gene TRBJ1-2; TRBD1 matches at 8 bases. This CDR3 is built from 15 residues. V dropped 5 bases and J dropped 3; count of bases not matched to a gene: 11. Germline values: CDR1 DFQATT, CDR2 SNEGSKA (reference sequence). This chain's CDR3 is CSAPGGAGGDYGYTF. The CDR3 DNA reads TGCAGTGCTCCCGGGGGGGCAGGGGGCGACTATGGCTACACCTTC.